A selection of T cell receptor beta chains follows, all from one sample in a study of blood T cell repertoires in COVID-19. Clones were read by immunoSEQ multiplex PCR, and TCRdb kept only the in-frame ones, dropping some. The repertoire consists of about 140,000 clones, with approximately 81% occurring once and the leading ten covering more than 6.5%. Sequenced material: peripheral blood. These receptors were obtained from a human donor in a cohort sampled during active COVID-19. CDR3s include the opening cysteine and the closing phenylalanine or tryptophan. D genes are given only for firm matches. Where a row states a size, it is once, few, many or the class of an expanded clone; other rows omit it.

clone_size d_call j_call v_call cdr3_nt cdr3_aa
. TRBD1 TRBJ2-6 TRBV23-1 TGCGCCAGCAGTCAACTCCAACTCGGGACAGGGGAAGAAGGAGGCAACGTCCTGACTTTC CASSQLQLGTGEEGGNVLTF
. . TRBJ2-3 TRBV19 TGTGCCAGTAGTAATAACAGGAGAGGGGGAGTTGGCACAGATACGCAGTATTTT CASSNNRRGGVGTDTQYF
. . TRBJ1-4 TRBV9 TGTGCCAGCAGCGTAGTTGAGGGTTCGGGAGAAAAACTGTTTTTT CASSVVEGSGEKLFF
. TRBD2 TRBJ2-2 TRBV7-9 TGTGCCAGCAGCTCACGACTAGCGGGAGGTTCGAGGGAGCTGTTTTTT CASSSRLAGGSRELFF
. . TRBJ2-5 TRBV27 TGTGCCAGCAGTTTTAGGGGATTGTGGGAGACCCAGTACTTC CASSFRGLWETQYF
once TRBD2 TRBJ2-1 TRBV5-1 TGCGCCAGCAGCTTAGCTAGCGGGAGTTCTTACAATGAGCAGTTCTTC CASSLASGSSYNEQFF
. TRBD1 TRBJ1-2 TRBV29-1 TGCAGCGTTGGCCCCCCAGGGGGCGGGTTAAGCTATGGCTACACCTTC CSVGPPGGGLSYGYTF
. TRBD1 TRBJ2-1 TRBV5-4 TGTGCCAGCAGCAAGGACAGGGGGAACTCGAATCTCGCCGGGAACAATGAGCAGTTCTTC CASSKDRGNSNLAGNNEQFF
. TRBD1 TRBJ1-1 TRBV19 TGTGCCAGTAGCCGCCGCCGGGGAGGGACAGGGAGCACTGAAGCTTTCTTT CASSRRRGGTGSTEAFF
. . TRBJ1-5 TRBV10-3 TGTGCCATCAGTGAGGACTTATACAATCAGCCCCAGCATTTT CAISEDLYNQPQHF
. . TRBJ2-7 TRBV4-2 TGTGCCAGCAGCCCCGTGGGGGCGGTCTACGAGCAGTACTTC CASSPVGAVYEQYF
. TRBD1 TRBJ1-2 TRBV10-1 TGCGCCAGCAGTGTGGGACAGGGGTATGGCTACACCTTC CASSVGQGYGYTF
once . TRBJ2-2 TRBV20-1 TGCAGTGCTAGTTTCAGGGGGGTCGGGGAGCTGTTTTTT CSASFRGVGELFF
few TRBD1 TRBJ1-3 TRBV2 TGTGCCAGCACCGATCGACAGGGGGCCTCTGGAAACACCATATATTTT CASTDRQGASGNTIYF
. TRBD1 TRBJ2-7 TRBV28 TGTGCCATTCGGGACAGTCGAACCTACGAGCAGTACTTC CAIRDSRTYEQYF
few . TRBJ2-1 TRBV9 TGTGCCAGCAGCGTAGAGGTGGGAGGAGCCGCCAATGAGCAGTTCTTC CASSVEVGGAANEQFF
. TRBD2 TRBJ2-1 TRBV28 TGTGCCAGCAGTTTGCCCCTAGCGGGAGGAGCGAATGAGCAGTTCTTC CASSLPLAGGANEQFF
. TRBD1 TRBJ2-3 TRBV5-8 TGTGCCAGCAGCTTCCACAGGGGTGGCACAGATACGCAGTATTTT CASSFHRGGTDTQYF
once . TRBJ1-2 TRBV18 TGTGCCAGCTCACCACCGGGTCTGACAGGCGCTCCCTATGGCTACACCTTC CASSPPGLTGAPYGYTF
. . TRBJ1-5 TRBV4-3 TGCGCCAGCAGCCAAGACAGGGCGAATCAGCCCCAGCATTTT CASSQDRANQPQHF
. . TRBJ2-5 TRBV18 TGTGCCAGCTCACCACCGGAGGTAGGGATGGAGACCCAGTACTTC CASSPPEVGMETQYF
. TRBD1 TRBJ2-5 TRBV12-3/TRBV12-4 TGTGCCACCCAGACAGGGTACGAGACCCAGTACTTC CATQTGYETQYF
once . TRBJ1-5 TRBV11-3 TGTGCCAGCAGGTATCCTGATCAGGTTTATAGCAATCAGCCCCAGCATTTT CASRYPDQVYSNQPQHF
. . TRBJ2-7 TRBV11-3 TGTGCCAGCAGCTTAGAGGGGGGGCACTACGAGCAGTACTTC CASSLEGGHYEQYF
. TRBD1 TRBJ2-5 TRBV28 TGTGCCAGCAGCCGTGGGACAGCAAAAGAGACCCAGTACTTC CASSRGTAKETQYF
. TRBD1 TRBJ1-1 TRBV25-1 TGTGCCAGCAGTGAGCTGGCGACAGGGCACGAGAATTTT CASSELATGHENF
. . TRBJ2-3 TRBV7-3 TGTGCCAGCAGCCGAGGGGGAGATACGCAGTATTTT CASSRGGDTQYF
once TRBD1 TRBJ2-7 TRBV15 TGTGCCACCAGCAGAGAACAGGGGGCGCAGTACGAGCAGTACTTC CATSREQGAQYEQYF
. . TRBJ1-1 TRBV6-1 TGTGCCAGCAGTGAAGAGAGCAGGATGAACACTGAAGCTTTCTTT CASSEESRMNTEAFF
. . TRBJ2-5 TRBV15 TGTGCCACCAGCAGAGACAGGGCCGGGGGAGAGACCCAGTACTTC CATSRDRAGGETQYF
. TRBD1 TRBJ1-1 TRBV7-7 TGTGCCAGCAGCGCATTACAGGGGGCGCAGACTGAAGCTTTCTTT CASSALQGAQTEAFF
few . TRBJ2-2 TRBV6-4 TGTGCCAGCAGAGAGGGCCCTTACGCCGGGGAGCTGTTTTTT CASREGPYAGELFF
. . TRBJ2-1 TRBV2 TGTGCCAGCAGTGAAGGCCCTCCCAGCTCCTACAATGAGCAGTTCTTC CASSEGPPSSYNEQFF
. . TRBJ2-7 TRBV28 TGTGCCAGCAGTTTCCAGGGGATGATTGCGTCCTACGAGCAGTACTTC CASSFQGMIASYEQYF
. TRBD1 TRBJ1-5 TRBV6-5 TGTGCCAGCAGTTCGGGGACAGGAGGCAATCAGCCCCAGCATTTT CASSSGTGGNQPQHF
. TRBD2 TRBJ2-5 TRBV11-1 TGTGCCAGCAGCAAACTAGCGATCCAAGAGACCCAGTACTTC CASSKLAIQETQYF
once TRBD1 TRBJ1-1 TRBV19 TGTGCCAGTAGTTCTCAACAGGGGACTGAAGCTTTCTTT CASSSQQGTEAFF
. . TRBJ2-7 TRBV10-3 TGTGCCATCAGTGAGACCGGGACTGGACTCTACGAGCAGTACTTC CAISETGTGLYEQYF
. TRBD1 TRBJ2-5 TRBV6-5 TGTGCCAGCGTTTTACAGGGGGAGACCCAGTACTTC CASVLQGETQYF
. TRBD1 TRBJ2-7 TRBV10-3 TGTGCCATCAGTGAGGGGAAGACAGGGGACGAGCAGTACTTC CAISEGKTGDEQYF
. TRBD2 TRBJ2-7 TRBV15 TGTGCCACCAGCAGCATAGGGACTAGCGCCTACGAGCAGTACTTC CATSSIGTSAYEQYF
. . TRBJ1-2 TRBV21-1 TGTGCCAGCAGCAAACCGGGCAGAGGGACAGGGGACAACTATGGCTACACCTTC CASSKPGRGTGDNYGYTF
. TRBD2 TRBJ2-5 TRBV4-3 TGCGCCAGCAGCCAAGGCGTAGCGGGAGGTGGGCAAGAGACCCAGTACTTC CASSQGVAGGGQETQYF
. TRBD2 TRBJ2-7 TRBV24-1 TGTGCCACCAGTGATCCCCTAGCGGGAGGGACCTACGAGCAGTACTTC CATSDPLAGGTYEQYF
few TRBD2 TRBJ2-1 TRBV13 TGTGCCAGCAGCTATCGAGGGACTAGCGGGAGCCATGAGCAGTTCTTC CASSYRGTSGSHEQFF
. TRBD2 TRBJ2-1 TRBV6-2/TRBV6-3 TGTGCCAGCAGTTACAACGAGCTAGCGGGAGAACGTGAGCAGTTCTTC CASSYNELAGEREQFF